These T cell receptor beta chains were read from a single sample in a study of radiotherapy plus CTLA-4 blockade in lung cancer. Profiled with immunoSEQ multiplex PCR; TCRdb holds only in-frame clones, not every one. Here the sample spans fewer than 90,000 clones, about four fifths being singletons. The specimen was peripheral blood, collected from a patient treated with radiotherapy plus ipilimumab. The source of these receptors is a human donor with non-small cell lung cancer who had stable disease on radiotherapy plus ipilimumab. CDR3s include the opening cysteine and the closing phenylalanine or tryptophan. Size is stated for part of the rows, as once, few or many counts, or as a class when the clone is expanded.

V gene: TRBV9
clone size: .
CDR3 protein: CASSSGLFGELFF

V gene: TRBV19
clone size: few
CDR3 protein: CASSAGLAGSVVEQFF

V gene: TRBV19
clone size: .
CDR3 protein: CASQYSFWDIEYTEAFF

V gene: TRBV6-6
clone size: few
CDR3 protein: CASSLSGGGPLEQYF

V gene: TRBV25-1
clone size: .
CDR3 protein: CASSVGGRETQYF

V gene: TRBV7-9
clone size: .
CDR3 protein: CASSLAGRNSPLHF

V gene: TRBV6-4
clone size: once
CDR3 protein: CASSDGTGPGELFF

V gene: TRBV7-8
clone size: .
CDR3 protein: CASGIRPEQYF

V gene: TRBV9
clone size: .
CDR3 protein: CASSVSQRAGGQDTQYF

V gene: TRBV5-8
clone size: .
CDR3 protein: CASSLGQHQETQYF

V gene: TRBV6-1
clone size: .
CDR3 protein: CASSDQGAGYGYTF

V gene: TRBV9
clone size: .
CDR3 protein: CASSVESGGNEQYF

V gene: TRBV7-9
clone size: .
CDR3 protein: CASSSGTGIYNEQFF

V gene: TRBV2
clone size: .
CDR3 protein: CASSDRRTGRGGYTF

V gene: TRBV7-2
clone size: .
CDR3 protein: CASSLLPLAYNEQFF

V gene: TRBV28
clone size: .
CDR3 protein: CASSLPGRTDTQYF

V gene: TRBV7-9
clone size: .
CDR3 protein: CASSQTRDRGTDTDTQYF

V gene: TRBV19
clone size: .
CDR3 protein: CAASSRGAGVRNEQFF

V gene: TRBV30
clone size: .
CDR3 protein: CAWAFNSYNSPLHF

V gene: TRBV6-1
clone size: .
CDR3 protein: CASSGQAPGNQPQHF

V gene: TRBV30
clone size: .
CDR3 protein: CAWSVGAQFTDTQYF

V gene: TRBV28
clone size: .
CDR3 protein: CASRGLAKNIQYF

V gene: TRBV27
clone size: .
CDR3 protein: CASSLAPFTRNEQYF

V gene: TRBV5-1
clone size: .
CDR3 protein: CASSSPGQGLTEAFF

V gene: TRBV11-2
clone size: .
CDR3 protein: CASSTQGLAGAGELFF

V gene: TRBV10-3
clone size: .
CDR3 protein: CAISEQAGISYEQYF

V gene: TRBV9
clone size: once
CDR3 protein: CASSIDSNEKLFF

V gene: TRBV6-1
clone size: .
CDR3 protein: CASSEAGSEYEQYF

V gene: TRBV11-2
clone size: .
CDR3 protein: CASSLAGIYGYTF

V gene: TRBV6-5
clone size: .
CDR3 protein: CASSSRSSSNQPQHF

V gene: TRBV11-2
clone size: .
CDR3 protein: CASSSLAETIYEQYF

V gene: TRBV6-1
clone size: .
CDR3 protein: CASSEAGWTGKDSPLHF

V gene: TRBV5-6
clone size: .
CDR3 protein: CASRLQGPDTQYF

V gene: TRBV2
clone size: .
CDR3 protein: CASSYLSYEQYF

V gene: TRBV6-1
clone size: .
CDR3 protein: CASSRGAGTDTQYF

V gene: TRBV10-3
clone size: .
CDR3 protein: CAISGAGVDLNYGYTF

V gene: TRBV19
clone size: .
CDR3 protein: CASSIRGAGYTF

V gene: TRBV4-2
clone size: .
CDR3 protein: CASSQDRSASPQHF

V gene: TRBV28
clone size: .
CDR3 protein: CASSIDSSYEQYF

V gene: TRBV4-2
clone size: once
CDR3 protein: CASSDTGTGDNQPQHF

V gene: TRBV14
clone size: .
CDR3 protein: CASSRLRGSLTDTQYF

V gene: TRBV4-1
clone size: .
CDR3 protein: CASSQVDRLNEKLFF

V gene: TRBV6-1
clone size: .
CDR3 protein: CASTTSGTAVDTQYF

V gene: TRBV5-4
clone size: .
CDR3 protein: CASRTSGLSYEQYF

V gene: TRBV6-4
clone size: .
CDR3 protein: CASRGLRDSDSNQPQHF